This T cell receptor (beta chain) was captured by sequencing in a study of T cell repertoires in cytomegalovirus infection. This clonotype was seen at least ten times. TCRdb processed the reads anew with MiXCR; each CDR3 protein has one entry. The table has under 600,000 distinct CDR3 sequences, 16% seen once. The sequencing sample was made of CD8+ T cells from PBMCs. This clonotype originated in a human donor in good health (CMV status not recorded). Some clones in this sample may be carry-over from other donors' samples.

Here the CDR3 DNA reads TGTGCCAGCAGTCTGACTAGCGGGAGTCCGATTGTAAGGCACAATGAGCAGTTCTTC. It yields the protein CASSLTSGSPIVRHNEQFF. This chain uses TRBV27 with TRBJ2-1; 12 bases match TRBD2. The V segment lost 5 bases and the J segment 5 bases; nucleotides outside the gene matches: 16. The CDR3 has 19 residues. CDR1 MNHEY and CDR2 SMNVEV come from the germline V gene (reference sequence).